The 4 T cell receptor beta chains reported below all come from one sample, sequenced in a study of OX40 agonist ivuxolimab in advanced cancers. Here immunoSEQ multiplex PCR was the method, and the copy in TCRdb shows in-frame clones only, minus some. The sample carries about 18,000 clones, around 70% recorded once. The sample here was CD4+ or CD8+ T cells sorted from blood, taken in a trial of the OX40 agonist ivuxolimab. These receptors were collected from an adult with an advanced solid tumor such as melanoma, head and neck, liver or kidney cancer.

V and J are TRBV6-5 and TRBJ2-1; TRBD2 aligns across 7 bases. CDR3 length equals 15 residues. The germline CDR1 and CDR2 sequences are MNHEY and SVGAGI. J gave up 8 bases and V 6 bases, and 13 bases lay outside the gene matches. In nucleotides, the CDR3 is TGTGCCAGCAGACCTCTAGCGGCCGTTAGGGATGAGCAGTTCTTC. Protein: CASRPLAAVRDEQFF.

The V and J genes are TRBV19 and TRBJ2-5; either TRBD1 or TRBD2 may supply D (5 bases each). Gene TRBJ2-7 matches the end of the DNA better, so the J call may be wrong. This CDR3 region has 14 residues. Germline values: CDR1 LNHDA, CDR2 SQIVND (reference sequence). The DNA for the CDR3 is TGTGCCAGTAGTATGGGGACGGGGCTCCACGAGCAGTACTTC. Translated, it gives CASSMGTGLHEQYF.

V is TRBV28 and J is TRBJ2-5, with D possibly being TRBD2 (6 bases). V was pared by 2 bases and J by 5 bases, with 15 bases between. Germline V gives CDR1 MDHEN, CDR2 SYDVKM. This CDR3 spans 15 amino acids. The DNA for the CDR3 is TGTGCCAGCAGTTTAGTTGAAGGTGGGGGGGAGACCCAGTACTTC. Encoded protein: CASSLVEGGGETQYF.

This clone was counted only a few times. The gene calls are TRBV28 and TRBJ2-7; 7 nucleotides align to TRBD1. In germline, CDR1 is MDHEN, CDR2 SYDVKM. CDR3 length: 14 residues. The junction had 7 bases not matched to a gene; V was cut back by 6 bases and J by 2 bases. CDR3 loop: CASRAPGQTYEQYF. DNA of the CDR3: TGTGCCAGCAGGGCCCCGGGACAGACCTACGAGCAGTACTTC.